These T cell receptor beta chains were read from a single sample in a study of blood T cells in healthy people across ages. A single record per CDR3 protein comes from TCRdb applying MiXCR to the 5' RACE reads. The table lists about 730,000 distinct CDR3 sequences, roughly two fifths of them singletons. The sequenced sample was blood. Receptor source: a woman aged 55-70 years in good health. CDR3s include the opening cysteine and the closing phenylalanine or tryptophan. A D gene is named only where the DNA matches it firmly. Expanded clones get a size class; other rows say once, few or many, or leave the size out.

j_call,d_call,clone_size,v_call,cdr3_nt,cdr3_aa
TRBJ1-1,TRBD1,once,TRBV3-1,TGTGCCAGCAGCCATCGACAGGGGCAAGCTTTCTTT,CASSHRQGQAFF
TRBJ2-7,TRBD2,.,TRBV29-1,TGCAGCGTTAGAGCGGGAGGCGATACCGAGCGGTACTTC,CSVRAGGDTERYF
TRBJ2-7,.,.,TRBV4-3,TGCGCCAGCAGCCTCGGCACGGACAGCGTGAGTTACGAGCAGTACTTC,CASSLGTDSVSYEQYF
TRBJ2-3,.,.,TRBV7-2,TGTGCCAGCAGCCCATCCTCGGCAGATACGCAGTATTTT,CASSPSSADTQYF
TRBJ2-2,TRBD2,.,TRBV7-2,TGTGCCAGCAGCTTCCTAGCGGAGGCGGGCACCGGGGAGCTGTTTTTT,CASSFLAEAGTGELFF
TRBJ1-1,.,.,TRBV27,TGTGCCAGCAGTCAGGCTCACGGGACTGAAGCTTTCTTT,CASSQAHGTEAFF
TRBJ1-6,TRBD1,few,TRBV20-1,TGCAGTGCTAGAAGGGACAGCTTGATCCCAACTTCACCCCTCCACTTT,CSARRDSLIPTSPLHF
TRBJ2-7,.,few,TRBV7-6,TGTGCCAGCAGCTTAGGGCGGTACTCCTACGAGCAGTACTTC,CASSLGRYSYEQYF
TRBJ2-1,TRBD2,many,TRBV7-8,TGTGCCAGCAGCCTCCCACTGGACGGACTAGCGGGTAACTACAATGAGCAGTTCTTC,CASSLPLDGLAGNYNEQFF
TRBJ2-5,.,.,TRBV27,TGTGCCAGCAGTATCTCGAGGGCCAGGGCGTGGGAGACCCAGTACTTC,CASSISRARAWETQYF
TRBJ1-1,.,few,TRBV29-1,TGCAGCGTTGAGGGGAGGGGGACTGAAGCTTTCTTT,CSVEGRGTEAFF
TRBJ2-4,.,few,TRBV27,TGTGCCAGCAGTATGACAGCCAAAAACATTCAGTACTTC,CASSMTAKNIQYF
TRBJ2-3,.,.,TRBV29-1,TGCAGCGTTCTAGGACAGCTGACAGATACGCAGTATTTT,CSVLGQLTDTQYF
TRBJ2-5,.,few,TRBV27,TGTGCCAGCAGTTTATCGATGAGGGAGGAGACCCAGTACTTC,CASSLSMREETQYF
TRBJ2-5,TRBD2,once,TRBV7-9,TGTGCCAGCAGCTTAGGTGCGGGGGTATTCCAAGAGACCCAGTACTTC,CASSLGAGVFQETQYF
TRBJ2-7,TRBD2,few,TRBV7-6,TGTGCCAGCAGCCCGTCTAGCGGGAGTAGCGAGCAGTACTTC,CASSPSSGSSEQYF
TRBJ1-4,.,.,TRBV28,TGTGCCAGCAGGGGATCAGGGGTCCGAGAAAAACTGTTTTTT,CASRGSGVREKLFF
TRBJ1-5,.,.,TRBV12-3/TRBV12-4,TGTGCCAGCGCCCTGGCGGGTAATCAGCCCCAGCATTTT,CASALAGNQPQHF
TRBJ2-3,TRBD2,many,TRBV6-4,TGTGCCAGCAGCCCGGGACTACAGACAGATACGCAGTATTTT,CASSPGLQTDTQYF
TRBJ2-5,.,.,TRBV6-1,TGTGCCAGCATCCGCTTCCGGGATGAGCAGTACTTC,CASIRFRDEQYF
TRBJ2-6,TRBD2,.,TRBV7-9,TGTGCCAGCTCCAAGCGGGGGACCCCTGGGTCCGGGGCCAACGTCCTGACTTTC,CASSKRGTPGSGANVLTF
TRBJ2-3,TRBD2,.,TRBV5-1,TGCGCCAGCAGAGTCCACAGGGGCGGGGGGGCCACCACGCAGTATTTT,CASRVHRGGGATTQYF
TRBJ2-1,TRBD2,.,TRBV12-3/TRBV12-4,TGTGCCAGCAGGGCTAGCGGGAGTGGCAATGAGCAGTTCTTC,CASRASGSGNEQFF
TRBJ2-1,TRBD2,few,TRBV12-3/TRBV12-4,TGTGCCAGCAGCCTGGGACTAGCGGGAACTGAGCAGTTCTTC,CASSLGLAGTEQFF
TRBJ2-1,TRBD2,few,TRBV6-2/TRBV6-3,TGTGCCAGCAGTTTGGGGCTAGCGGGACTATTCTCCTACAATGAGCAGTTCTTC,CASSLGLAGLFSYNEQFF
TRBJ2-5,.,few,TRBV12-3/TRBV12-4,TGTGCCAGCAGCCTATTAGTGTATGTTAAAGAGACCCAGTACTTC,CASSLLVYVKETQYF
TRBJ2-5,TRBD2,.,TRBV7-3,TGTGCCAGCAGCTTACAGCCTTACACCGGTGCGGGAGCCCCCCAAGAGACCCAGTACTTC,CASSLQPYTGAGAPQETQYF
TRBJ1-1,.,few,TRBV25-1,TGTGCCAGCAGTGAATTCGGGCGGACTGAAGCTTTCTTT,CASSEFGRTEAFF
TRBJ2-3,.,.,TRBV6-4,TGTGCCAGCAGTGACTTCCCGAGAGATACGCAGTATTTT,CASSDFPRDTQYF
TRBJ2-7,TRBD2,.,TRBV4-2,TGTGCCAGCAGCCAGGGGCGGGAGGGCTACGAGCAGTACTTC,CASSQGREGYEQYF
TRBJ2-7,TRBD2,.,TRBV4-3,TGCGCCAGCAGCCAGACTAGCGGGGGGTTCAGCGAGCAGTACTTC,CASSQTSGGFSEQYF
TRBJ2-3,.,.,TRBV7-6,TGTGCCAGCAGCTTATTTGAAGGGGTCCTCCGGTCTGGCACAGATACGCAGTATTTT,CASSLFEGVLRSGTDTQYF
TRBJ2-1,TRBD2,few,TRBV20-1,TGCAGTGCTAGAAGCGGGGACTTCAATGAGCAGTTCTTC,CSARSGDFNEQFF
TRBJ2-1,.,.,TRBV15,TGTGCCACCAACAGTCCGGACTGGAGCTCCTACAATGAGCAGTTCTTC,CATNSPDWSSYNEQFF
TRBJ2-1,.,.,TRBV7-3,TGTGCCAGCAGCCCTGGACAACCAGGCCATGAGCAGTTCTTC,CASSPGQPGHEQFF
TRBJ2-2,TRBD2,few,TRBV7-3,TGTGCCAGCAGCTTAACCAGCGGGAAGAACACCGGGGAGCTGTTTTTT,CASSLTSGKNTGELFF
TRBJ2-3,.,.,TRBV7-8,TGTGCCTATGGCGGAGGGATAAGTGATACGCAGTATTTT,CAYGGGISDTQYF
TRBJ2-6,TRBD1,.,TRBV20-1,TGCAGTGTATGGCAGGGGGCGGGTGGGGCCAACGTCCTGACTTTC,CSVWQGAGGANVLTF
TRBJ2-1,TRBD1,few,TRBV11-3,TGTGCCAGCAGCTTCCCAGGGGGCGCGAATGAGCAGTTCTTC,CASSFPGGANEQFF
TRBJ2-1,.,few,TRBV16,TGTGCCAGCAGCCCGCCAACCCCCGGACTAACGGCGTACAATGAGCAGTTCTTC,CASSPPTPGLTAYNEQFF
TRBJ2-1,.,few,TRBV20-1,TGCAGTGCCAAGGTGCTAGCCCGCTACAATGAGCAGTTCTTC,CSAKVLARYNEQFF
TRBJ2-1,TRBD1,.,TRBV20-1,TGCAGTGCTAGACCCAGGGGGCTGGCCTACAATGAGCAGTTCTTC,CSARPRGLAYNEQFF
TRBJ2-1,TRBD2,once,TRBV3-1,TGTGCCAGCAGCCCCATACTAGCGGGGGGGCTCGATGAGCAGTTCTTC,CASSPILAGGLDEQFF